This record concerns one T cell receptor (beta chain) sequence. The antigen remains unidentified. TCRdb's copy holds only in-frame clones and misses some; the assay was immunoSEQ multiplex PCR. This sample has hundreds of thousands of clones; around 90% occur once, and the top ten carry 1.5%. Trimming removed 6 bases from V and 3 bases from J, with 12 bases in between. The CDR3 is 14 residues long. Germline assignment: CDR1 SGHDN and CDR2 FVKESK. This specimen comes from a study of Ad26.COV2.S vaccination and SARS-CoV-2 variants. Study as a whole: Donor was assigned to the Ad26.COV2.S arm of trial COV1001. In the study, Ad26.COV2.S was injected intramuscularly once, or twice 56 days apart.

Study-wide results and limits: Measurement of non-spike TCR breadth gave similar results in vaccine and placebo recipients.

Sample treatment: some 19 received Ad26.COV2.S at low or high dose, single or two shots; five or six received placebo; per-sample allocation not given. Collection of the samples took place on day 63 after the first injection of vaccine or placebo. The receptor was derived from a person aged 18 to 65 who received the Ad26.COV2.S COVID-19 vaccine or a placebo. The rearrangement joins TRBV14 to TRBJ1-5; possible D gene TRBD1, 6 bases. Sequencing used peripheral blood, obtained in a trial of Ad26.COV2.S vaccine versus placebo. For the CDR3, the DNA is TGTGCCAGCAGTCGTGGGGGCCTCAATCAGCCCCAGCATTTT. This sequence encodes CASSRGGLNQPQHF. Supplemented by reference TRBV14 and TRBJ1-5, the full variable domain reads EAGVTQFPSHSVIEKGQTVTLRCDPISGHDNLYWYRRVMGKEIKFLLHFVKESKQDESGMPNNRFLAERTGGTYSTLKVQPAELEDSGVYFCASSRGGLNQPQHFGDGTRLSIL.